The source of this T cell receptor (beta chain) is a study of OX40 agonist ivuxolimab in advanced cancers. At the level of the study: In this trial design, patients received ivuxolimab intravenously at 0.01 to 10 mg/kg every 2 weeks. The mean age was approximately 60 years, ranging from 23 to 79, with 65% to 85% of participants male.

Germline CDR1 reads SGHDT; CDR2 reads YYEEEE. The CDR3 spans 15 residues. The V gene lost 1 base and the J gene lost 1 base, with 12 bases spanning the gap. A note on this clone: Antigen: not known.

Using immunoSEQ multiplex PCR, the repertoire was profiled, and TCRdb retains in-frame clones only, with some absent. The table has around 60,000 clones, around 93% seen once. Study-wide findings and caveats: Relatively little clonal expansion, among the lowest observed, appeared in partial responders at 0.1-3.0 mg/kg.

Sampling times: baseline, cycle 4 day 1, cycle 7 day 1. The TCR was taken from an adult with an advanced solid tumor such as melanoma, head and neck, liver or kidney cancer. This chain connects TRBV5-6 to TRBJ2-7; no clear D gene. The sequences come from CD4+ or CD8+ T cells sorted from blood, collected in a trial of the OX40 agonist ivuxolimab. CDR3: CASSLLSRPSYEQYF. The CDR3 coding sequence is TGTGCCAGCAGCTTGTTGTCTCGGCCTTCCTACGAGCAGTACTTC.